Below, 21 T cell receptor beta chains from the same sample are listed, as sequenced in a study of T cell clonality in common variable immunodeficiency. Study-wide findings and caveats: Reportedly, TCR beta sequences from common variable immunodeficiency showed fewer deletions and N-nucleotide insertions.

The assay was immunoSEQ multiplex PCR, and TCRdb's table has in-frame clones only and misses some. Listed for the sample are several thousand clones, none seen a single time. Antigens for these TCRs are unknown. Sequenced sample: peripheral blood mononuclear cells. These receptor sequences come from a human donor with common variable immunodeficiency.

Comments on this clone: The observed sequence ends 3 residues before the CDR3 terminus, with the missing tail filled in from the germline J gene. This chain connects TRBV7-9 to TRBJ2-5, with D possibly being TRBD2 (5 bases). The CDR3 consists of 14 residues. Germline loops: CDR1 SEHNR, CDR2 FQNEAQ (reference sequence). V lost 6 bases and J 7 bases, leaving 18 bases between the germline ends. CDR3 DNA, as far as it was read: TGTGCCAGCAGTTTTAGTGAGGGCCCGGCGACC. Translated, it gives CASSFSEGPAT. The full CDR3 protein is CASSFSEGPATQYF.

Regarding this clone: The missing CDR3 end, 3 residues past where the read stops, is filled in from the germline J gene. V usage is TRBV18 and J usage is TRBJ1-1, with D uncertain. CDR3 length: 14 residues. Germline loops: CDR1 KGHSH, CDR2 LQKENI. Trimming left V 3 bases short and J 0 bases short, with 8 bases between. The sequenced part of the CDR3 DNA is TGTGCCAGCTCACCTCTACCTATGAACACTGAA. It is translated as CASSPLPMNTE. The whole CDR3 region reads CASSPLPMNTEAFF.

On this clone itself: With the read ending 3 residues before the CDR3 end, the germline J gene is used to fill in that end. The chain joins TRBV7-2 to TRBJ2-5; 9 bases align to TRBD1. The V and J ends lost 5 bases and 4 bases, in that order; junction bases with no gene match: 5. CDR1 and CDR2 (germline): SGHTA, FQGNSA. There are 14 residues in the CDR3. The CDR3 here is CASSPTDRGETQYF. The sequenced CDR3 bases are TGTGCCAGCAGCCCTACGGACAGGGGAGAGACC.

There are a few counts of this clone. The read ends 3 residues early relative to the CDR3; the germline J gene fills the gap. Other DNA sequences of this sample code for an identical CDR3. The V gene is TRBV7-9, the J gene TRBJ2-7; the D is unclear. This CDR3 contains 14 residues. V was pared by 0 bases and J by 4 bases, with 10 bases between. Germline values: CDR1 SEHNR, CDR2 FQNEAQ (reference sequence). This chain's CDR3 is CASSLAGLVYEQYF. The part of the CDR3 DNA that was read is TGTGCCAGCAGCTTAGCAGGCTTGGTGTACGAG.

With regard to this clone: The read stops 3 residues short of the end of the CDR3; the missing end is completed from the germline J gene. J is TRBJ2-7 and V is TRBV7-9; D unclear. The V gene lost 0 bases and the J gene lost 4 bases, with 7 bases spanning the gap. Looked up from germline, CDR1 is SEHNR and CDR2 is FQNEAQ (reference sequence). This CDR3 is built from 13 residues. The part of the CDR3 DNA that was read is TGTGCCAGCAGCTTAGCCGTCGGGTACGAG. It is translated as CASSLAVGYE. The entire CDR3 protein is CASSLAVGYEQYF.

This clone has just a few counts. Sequencing ends 3 residues short of the CDR3 end; the germline J gene provides the rest. The rearrangement joins TRBV7-3 to TRBJ1-1; D is ambiguous. There are 13 residues in the CDR3. Trimming cost V 1 base and J 1 base, with 4 bases left between them. Germline V gene lookup returns CDR1 SGHTA and CDR2 FQGTGA. CDR3 bases read: TGTGCCAGCAGCTTAAAAGCGAACACTGAA. Its translation: CASSLKANTE. The full CDR3 protein reads CASSLKANTEAFF.

This clone was counted between two and nine times. The read ends 3 residues early relative to the CDR3; the germline J gene fills the gap. This chain links TRBV19 with TRBJ2-7, with 9 bases lining up with TRBD1. Germline values: CDR1 LNHDA, CDR2 SQIVND (reference sequence). There are 14 residues in the CDR3. The V gene end was trimmed by 5 bases and the J gene end by 5 bases; junction bases not matched to a gene: 7. CDR3 amino acids: CASSADWTGDEQYF. The sequenced part of the CDR3 DNA is TGTGCCAGTAGTGCCGACTGGACAGGGGACGAG.

A few counts support this clone. Read data end 3 residues before the CDR3 end; the end is taken from the germline J gene. The chain has TRBV18 and TRBJ2-5; no reliable D call. V lost 6 bases, J lost 5 bases, and 7 bases lay in between. The CDR3 is 11 residues long. From germline, CDR1 is KGHSH and CDR2 LQKENI. The DNA read from the CDR3 is TGTGCCAGCTCTGCCGGGGAGACC. Its protein is CASSAGET. The whole CDR3 sequence is CASSAGETQYF. Filled out from reference TRBV18 and TRBJ2-5, the complete variable domain reads NAGVMQNPRHLVRRRGQEARLRCSPMKGHSHVYWYRQLPEEGLKFMVYLQKENIIDESGMPKERFSAEFPKEGPSILRIQQVVRGDSAAYFCASSAGETQYFGPGTRLLVL.

Comments on this clone: The read is 3 residues too short to cover the CDR3 end, so that end is filled in from the germline J gene. This sequence joins TRBV7-9 and TRBJ2-7; maybe TRBD1 (5 bases). Trimming cost V 0 bases and J 6 bases, with 12 bases left between them. The CDR3 sequence is 14 residues long. Germline-derived CDR1 and CDR2 are SEHNR and FQNEAQ (reference sequence). This chain's CDR3 is CASSLATVLSEQYF. Partial CDR3 DNA: TGTGCCAGCAGCTTAGCGACAGTCCTCAGCGAG. The whole variable domain, filled in from reference TRBV7-9 and TRBJ2-7, reads DTGVSQNPRHKITKRGQNVTFRCDPISEHNRLYWYRQTLGQGPEFLTYFQNEAQLEKSRLLSDRFSAERPKGSFSTLEIQRTEQGDSAMYLCASSLATVLSEQYFGPGTRLTVT.

This clone was seen a handful of times. The CDR3 end is not reached by the read, which stops 3 residues before it; the germline J gene fills it in. This chain connects TRBV2 to TRBJ1-5; 8 bases match TRBD1. CDR3 length: 13 residues. Unmatched junction bases numbered 4, after V lost 10 bases and J lost 2 bases. From germline, CDR1 is SNHLY and CDR2 FYNNEI. This CDR3 is CATLDRGNQPQHF. Incomplete CDR3 DNA: TGTGCCACCCTGGACAGGGGCAATCAGCCC.

This clone turned up a few times. The missing CDR3 end, 3 residues past where the read stops, is filled in from the germline J gene. This chain links TRBV18 with TRBJ1-1; tentative D call: TRBD1 (5 bases). Germline-derived CDR1 and CDR2 are KGHSH and LQKENI. V was shortened by 2 bases and J by 0 bases, with 16 bases between the two germline ends. The CDR3 extends over 17 amino acids. The CDR3 sequence is CASSPTRARGMNTEAFF. Partial CDR3 DNA: TGTGCCAGCTCACCAACGAGGGCTAGGGGCATGAACACTGAA.

This clone showed up just a few times. Read data end 3 residues before the CDR3 end; the end is taken from the germline J gene. The chain has TRBV7-9 and TRBJ1-1; D gene unclear. The ends were cut back, 5 bases at V and 1 base at J, with 11 bases in the middle. This CDR3 has 14 amino acids. Germline CDR1 is SEHNR and CDR2 is FQNEAQ (reference sequence). CDR3 loop: CASSLGGPNTEAFF. CDR3 DNA, as far as it was read: TGTGCCAGCAGCCTAGGAGGGCCGAACACTGAA.

This clone showed up just a few times. The observed sequence ends 3 residues before the CDR3 terminus, with the missing tail filled in from the germline J gene. V and J are TRBV19 and TRBJ1-2; D unresolved. Germline values: CDR1 LNHDA, CDR2 SQIVND (reference sequence). The V end was cut by 5 bases, the J end by 4 bases, with 17 bases between. CDR3 length: 15 amino acids. The CDR3 loop reads CASSYGGQIVYGYTF. The sequenced part of the CDR3 DNA is TGTGCCAGTAGTTATGGTGGCCAGATCGTCTATGGC.

Concerning this clone itself: The observed sequence ends 3 residues before the CDR3 terminus, with the missing tail filled in from the germline J gene. The rearrangement links TRBV19 to TRBJ2-2; TRBD2 matches 8 bases. Germline CDR1 is LNHDA and CDR2 is SQIVND (reference sequence). CDR3 length: 15 amino acids. V lost 6 bases, J lost 4 bases, and 7 bases stayed unmatched. CDR3 bases read: TGTGCCAGTAGCACTGTGGCGGGAGGCACCGGGGAG. As protein: CASSTVAGGTGE. The whole CDR3 sequence is CASSTVAGGTGELFF.

Details on this clone: The missing CDR3 end, 3 residues past where the read stops, is filled in from the germline J gene. V gene TRBV19 combines with J gene TRBJ2-7; no reliable D call. This CDR3 is 13 amino acids long. V was cut by 8 bases and J by 1 base, with 12 bases left in between. CDR1 and CDR2 from the germline V gene are LNHDA and SQIVND (reference sequence). The DNA read from the CDR3 is TGTGCCAGTTCTTCAGGAGCATCCTACGAG. Its protein product is CASSSGASYE. The whole CDR3 protein reads CASSSGASYEQYF.

In regard to this clone: The DNA ends 3 residues before the CDR3 does, and the rest of the CDR3 is filled in from the germline J gene. The chain recombines TRBV19 with TRBJ2-1, with 9 nucleotides matching TRBD2. The germline V gene encodes CDR1 LNHDA and CDR2 SQIVND (reference sequence). The junction had 11 bases not matched to a gene; V was cut back by 7 bases and J by 7 bases. The CDR3 covers 15 residues. CDR3 region: CASTPSSGGINEQFF. The sequenced CDR3 bases are TGTGCCAGTACCCCCTCCAGCGGGGGGATTAATGAG.

This clone turned up a few times. The CDR3 end lies 3 residues beyond the end of the read and is filled in from the germline J gene. The chain links TRBV7-2 to TRBJ2-7, with D possibly being TRBD2 (5 bases). CDR1 is SGHTA, CDR2 FQGNSA, per germline. This CDR3 has 14 amino acids. V was trimmed by 3 bases and J by 1 base, leaving 10 bases between them. The CDR3 here is CASSLLPGSYEQYF. CDR3 DNA, as far as it was read: TGTGCCAGCAGCTTGCTACCGGGGTCCTACGAG.

This clone was counted between two and nine times. Read coverage stops 3 residues before the CDR3 terminus; the germline J gene supplies the remainder. J is TRBJ2-5 and V is TRBV19, with 10 bases aligning to TRBD2. CDR1 LNHDA and CDR2 SQIVND come from the germline V gene (reference sequence). CDR3 length: 15 residues. The J segment lost 4 bases and the V segment lost 10 bases, leaving 12 bases of the junction unmatched. Partial CDR3 DNA: TGTGCCACTGGAGGGGCTAGCGGGAGCGTAGAGACC. Its protein product is CATGGASGSVET. The whole CDR3 protein reads CATGGASGSVETQYF.

By share, this clone counts as medium-sized (0.01 to 0.1%). CDR3 bases read: TGTGCCAGCACTCGGTCCTACAATGAG. Translating it yields CASTRSYNE. The whole CDR3 sequence is CASTRSYNEQFF. The chain links TRBV2 to TRBJ2-1; D unresolved. The sequenced fragment ends 3 residues before the CDR3 boundary, so the rest is inferred from the germline J gene. CDR3 length: 12 amino acids. Germline CDR1 and CDR2: SNHLY and FYNNEI. Trimming took 7 bases from V and 1 from J, leaving 5 bases between them.

With regard to this clone: The read falls 3 residues short of the CDR3 end, and the missing part is taken from the germline J gene. This chain links TRBV7-2 with TRBJ2-1; 8 bases map to TRBD2. The CDR3 sequence is 15 residues long. V lost 2 bases to trimming and J lost 3 bases; unmatched junction nucleotides: 3. Germline CDR1 and CDR2: SGHTA and FQGNSA. CDR3 DNA, as far as it was read: TGTGCCAGCAGCTTATTCCTAGCGGGCTACAATGAG. This codes for CASSLFLAGYNE. The complete CDR3 reads CASSLFLAGYNEQFF.

Comment on this clone: The CDR3 is cut off 3 residues early in the read; its end comes from the germline J gene. The chain links TRBV19 to TRBJ2-7; 11 nucleotides align to TRBD2. CDR1 LNHDA and CDR2 SQIVND come from the germline V gene (reference sequence). This CDR3 is 16 amino acids long. V shed 5 bases and J 5 bases; nucleotides not matched to a gene: 11. The DNA read from the CDR3 is TGTGCCAGTAGTCCTCCGGGACTAGCGGCAGACCACGAG. It codes for CASSPPGLAADHE. The whole CDR3 reads CASSPPGLAADHEQYF.